A selection of T cell receptor beta chains follows, all from one sample in a study of STAT3 mutations in large granular lymphocyte leukemia. Profiled with immunoSEQ multiplex PCR; TCRdb holds only in-frame clones, not every one. The sample contains around 12,000 clones, about 85% of which appear only once. The sample was peripheral blood mononuclear cells. These receptors were obtained from a man in his sixties with T-cell large granular lymphocyte leukemia. Some clones in this sample may be carry-over from other donors' samples. Each CDR3 is given with its conserved first and last residue. A D gene is named only where the DNA matches it firmly. Rows give clone size only sometimes, using once, few, many, or a class for an expanded clone.

>.|TRBJ2-7|.|TRBV10-3
TGTGCCGTGCAGGGCCAAGAAAGCTACGAGCAGTACTTC
CAVQGQESYEQYF
>.|TRBJ2-5|.|TRBV11-2
TGTGCCAGCAGCTTAGAAATCGGCGGGACCCAGTACTTC
CASSLEIGGTQYF
>.|TRBJ2-7|TRBD1|TRBV5-4
TGTGCCAGCAGCTTGCTTGGACAGGACTACGAGCAGTACTTC
CASSLLGQDYEQYF
>.|TRBJ2-3|.|TRBV2
TGTGCCAGCAGTGACAACCGCGACACAGATACGCAGTATTTT
CASSDNRDTDTQYF
>.|TRBJ2-3|.|TRBV5-1
TGCGCCAGCAGCGGCGGGTCCGATACGCAGTATTTT
CASSGGSDTQYF
>.|TRBJ2-5|TRBD2|TRBV11-1
TGTGCCAGCAGCCCGGTAGCGGGAGGGGTAGAGACCCAGTACTTC
CASSPVAGGVETQYF
>.|TRBJ1-2|.|TRBV18
TGTGCCAGCTCACCACAGGGCAGGGCCGCCTATGGCTACACCTTC
CASSPQGRAAYGYTF
>.|TRBJ2-3|.|TRBV13
TGTGCCAGCAGCTTAGGCATGGCCGCGGTCGGGACAGATACGCAGTATTTT
CASSLGMAAVGTDTQYF
>.|TRBJ1-5|.|TRBV27
TGTGCCAGCAGTCTAGGTAGCAATCAGCCCCAGCATTTT
CASSLGSNQPQHF
>.|TRBJ2-2|TRBD2|TRBV5-1
TGCGCCAGCAGCTTGTCGGGAGGGTCGAACACCGGGGAGCTGTTTTTT
CASSLSGGSNTGELFF
>.|TRBJ2-1|.|TRBV4-3
TGCGCCAGCAGCCCCAGCCCCGGCCGCTACAATGAGCAGTTCTTC
CASSPSPGRYNEQFF
>.|TRBJ2-7|TRBD2|TRBV5-1
TGCGCCAGCAGCCTTAGCGGGACTTACTACGAGCAGTACTTC
CASSLSGTYYEQYF
>.|TRBJ2-1|.|TRBV27
TGTGCCAGCGAAACCGGGAACAATGAGCAGTTCTTC
CASETGNNEQFF
>.|TRBJ1-2|.|TRBV19
TGTGCCAGCCACGACAGACTCTATGGCTACACCTTC
CASHDRLYGYTF
>once|TRBJ1-4|.|TRBV25-1
TGTGCCAGCAGGGGTACCGCGGGGGGTGGAGAAAAACTGTTTTTT
CASRGTAGGGEKLFF
>.|TRBJ1-1|.|TRBV5-1
TGCGCCAGCAGCTTGGCAGGGAACACTGAAGCTTTCTTT
CASSLAGNTEAFF
>.|TRBJ1-5|TRBD1|TRBV5-1
TGCGCCAGCAGCTTGGGGATTACAGGGGGCGGTCAGCCCCAGCATTTT
CASSLGITGGGQPQHF
>.|TRBJ2-1|.|TRBV6-5
TGTGCCAGCAAGAAGGGGTTAAACGTGGATGAGCAGTTCTTC
CASKKGLNVDEQFF
>.|TRBJ2-1|TRBD1|TRBV5-1
TGCGCCAGCAGCTTGAGCCCTTCCGGGACAGGGGGTAATGAGCAGTTCTTC
CASSLSPSGTGGNEQFF
>.|TRBJ1-1|.|TRBV29-1
TGCAGCGTTGAAGGGGGGCATGGGGTGGCGAACACTGAAGCTTTCTTT
CSVEGGHGVANTEAFF
>.|TRBJ2-7|TRBD2|TRBV7-9
TGTGCCAGCAGCTTAAGGCAAGGTAGCGGGGGCTACGAGCAGTACTTC
CASSLRQGSGGYEQYF
>.|TRBJ1-3|.|TRBV30
TGTGCCTTACCGGGCCGAATCCTGCAAGGAAACACCATATATTTT
CALPGRILQGNTIYF
>once|TRBJ2-7|.|TRBV18
TGTGCCAGCTCACCAGGGGGAGCGGCCTACGAGCAGTACTTC
CASSPGGAAYEQYF
>.|TRBJ2-2|.|TRBV27
TGTGCCAGCAGTTTGGGCGGGTCGAGCGGGGAGCTGTTTTTT
CASSLGGSSGELFF
>.|TRBJ1-5|TRBD1|TRBV2
TGTGCCAGCAGTGATAGGCAGGGGGGGCAGCCCCAGCATTTT
CASSDRQGGQPQHF
>.|TRBJ2-3|TRBD2|TRBV13
TGTGCCAGCAGCTTCTTAGCGGGAGGCGATACGCAGTATTTT
CASSFLAGGDTQYF
>.|TRBJ1-4|.|TRBV19
TGTGCCAGTAGCAGGATTGGAGCAACTAATGAAAAACTGTTTTTT
CASSRIGATNEKLFF
>once|TRBJ1-2|.|TRBV7-8
TGTGCCAGCTCTCTGGAACGGACGTTCTATGGCTACACCTTC
CASSLERTFYGYTF
>.|TRBJ2-5|.|TRBV18
TGTGCCAGCTCATCAAGGAGGGGGGCTAGCGCCATCCAAGAGACCCAGTACTTC
CASSSRRGASAIQETQYF
>few|TRBJ2-7|TRBD2|TRBV27
TGTGCCAGCACCCGCCTGGGGACTAGCTCCTCCTACGAGCAGTACTTC
CASTRLGTSSSYEQYF
>.|TRBJ2-3|TRBD2|TRBV5-1
TGCGCCAGCAGCCTGCGGGGGACTCGCACAGATACGCAGTATTTT
CASSLRGTRTDTQYF
>.|TRBJ2-7|.|TRBV19
TGTGCCAGTAGTTTTTTGGGTGGCACCTACGAGCAGTACTTC
CASSFLGGTYEQYF
>.|TRBJ1-2|.|TRBV6-5
TGTGCCAGCAGTTCCGACAGCTATGGCTACACCTTC
CASSSDSYGYTF
>.|TRBJ2-7|.|TRBV6-5
TGTGCCAGCAGTCTCACTGGACATACCACCTACGAGCAGTACTTC
CASSLTGHTTYEQYF
>.|TRBJ2-7|TRBD2|TRBV14
TGTGCCAGCAGCCAAGACCGCGGGAGCGCCTACGAGCAGTACTTC
CASSQDRGSAYEQYF
>.|TRBJ2-1|.|TRBV11-2
TGTGCCAGCAGCACAGACACGCGGGGGCAGTTCTTC
CASSTDTRGQFF
>.|TRBJ1-1|.|TRBV18
TGTGCCAGCTCACCACTTTACGGGAACACTGAAGCTTTCTTT
CASSPLYGNTEAFF
>.|TRBJ1-1|.|TRBV30
TGTGCCTGGAATAAGGAAGGCAGGTTTGGCACTGAAGCTTTCTTT
CAWNKEGRFGTEAFF
>.|TRBJ2-5|.|TRBV18
TGTGCCAGCTCACCAGCTGGGGACTGGAGAGAGACCCAGTACTTC
CASSPAGDWRETQYF
>.|TRBJ2-3|TRBD2|TRBV5-4
TGTGCCAGCAGCTTGGATCCTAGCGGGAACGGAGATACGCAGTATTTT
CASSLDPSGNGDTQYF
>few|TRBJ1-4|.|TRBV7-8
TGTGCCAGCAGCACGGAGGGGGTAATGGAAAAACTGTTTTTT
CASSTEGVMEKLFF
>.|TRBJ2-7|TRBD1|TRBV4-3
TGCGCCAGCAGCCCCGGGATGGGACAGGGTCGCGAGCAGTACTTC
CASSPGMGQGREQYF
>.|TRBJ2-1|.|TRBV7-8
TGTGCCAGCAGCTTAAGAGACAGATACAATGAGCAGTTCTTC
CASSLRDRYNEQFF
>.|TRBJ2-7|.|TRBV28
TGTGCCAGCATGGGGAGCTCCTACGAGCAGTACTTC
CASMGSSYEQYF
>.|TRBJ1-4|.|TRBV29-1
TGCAGCGTTGAAGGGGGTGATGAATCAAATGAAAAACTGTTTTTT
CSVEGGDESNEKLFF
>.|TRBJ1-6|.|TRBV18
TGTGCCAGCTCACCACCAGGTCCGGGGTCTAATTCACCCCTCCACTTT
CASSPPGPGSNSPLHF
>.|TRBJ1-2|.|TRBV6-1
TGTGCCAGCAGTTCGTCTCGAGAGTATTATGGCTACACCTTC
CASSSSREYYGYTF
>.|TRBJ2-3|.|TRBV7-9
TGTGCCAGCAGTACACAGAGTACTCCAGATACGCAGTATTTT
CASSTQSTPDTQYF
>.|TRBJ1-5|.|TRBV6-1
TGTGCCAGCAGGCCCCGCGTTTTGGGCAATCAGCCCCAGCATTTT
CASRPRVLGNQPQHF
>.|TRBJ1-5|.|TRBV7-3
TGTGCCAGCAGCTTATTCCTCAATCAGCCCCAGCATTTT
CASSLFLNQPQHF
>.|TRBJ2-1|.|TRBV5-4
TGTGCCAGCAGCTGGGCACAAGAGTTCTTC
CASSWAQEFF
>.|TRBJ1-5|TRBD1|TRBV6-5
TGTGCCAGCAGTCCCGGGACAGGGAGGTTTCAGCCCCAGCATTTT
CASSPGTGRFQPQHF
>.|TRBJ2-7|.|TRBV18
TGTGCCAGCTCACCACCGGGGACTCCCAACTACGAGCAGTACTTC
CASSPPGTPNYEQYF
>.|TRBJ2-7|.|TRBV30
TGTGCCTGGAGACCGCTGGCCGGAGCCGGTGGCTACGAGCAGTACTTC
CAWRPLAGAGGYEQYF
>.|TRBJ2-7|.|TRBV10-3
TGTGCCATCAGTGAGCCCGGGGGTACCTACGAGCAGTACTTC
CAISEPGGTYEQYF
>.|TRBJ2-1|.|TRBV5-6
TGTGCCAGCAGCTTGGGGCTAGCTTACGATGAGCAGTTCTTC
CASSLGLAYDEQFF
>.|TRBJ2-5|.|TRBV6-5
TGTGCCAGCAGCTTCGAGGGGGAGGAGACCCAGTACTTC
CASSFEGEETQYF
>.|TRBJ2-7|.|TRBV7-3
TGTGCCAGCAGCTCTGGGCCCTCCTACGAGCAGTACTTC
CASSSGPSYEQYF